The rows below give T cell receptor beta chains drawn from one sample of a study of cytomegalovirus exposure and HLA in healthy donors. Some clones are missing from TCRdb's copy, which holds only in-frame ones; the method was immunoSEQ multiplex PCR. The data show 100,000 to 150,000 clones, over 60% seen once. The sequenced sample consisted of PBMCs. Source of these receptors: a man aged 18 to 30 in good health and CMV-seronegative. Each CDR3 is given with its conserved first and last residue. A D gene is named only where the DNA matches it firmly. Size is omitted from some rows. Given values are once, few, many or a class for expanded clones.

CDR3: CASSLLGLVSSADTQYF
DNA: TGTGCCAGCAGCTTGTTGGGACTAGTATCGTCGGCAGATACGCAGTATTTT
size: .
V: TRBV5-4
D: TRBD2
J: TRBJ2-3

CDR3: CASSLGERGTGVPYGYTF
DNA: TGTGCCAGCAGCTTAGGAGAACGTGGGACAGGGGTCCCCTATGGCTACACCTTC
size: few
V: TRBV7-9
D: TRBD1
J: TRBJ1-2

CDR3: CASSEGVFYGYTF
DNA: TGTGCCAGCAGTGAAGGAGTATTCTATGGCTACACCTTC
size: .
V: TRBV6-5
D: .
J: TRBJ1-2

CDR3: CASSEALQTGTKNIQYF
DNA: TGTGCCAGCAGTGAAGCGCTTCAAACAGGTACCAAAAACATTCAGTACTTC
size: .
V: TRBV2
D: .
J: TRBJ2-4

CDR3: CASSGLAGGPRFEQYF
DNA: TGTGCCAGCAGTGGGTTAGCGGGAGGGCCTCGGTTCGAGCAGTACTTC
size: once
V: TRBV6-1
D: TRBD2
J: TRBJ2-7

CDR3: CASSPGGEQYF
DNA: TGTGCCAGCAGTCCCGGTGGCGAGCAGTACTTC
size: .
V: TRBV6-1
D: .
J: TRBJ2-7

CDR3: CASSSGVMTGIIGELFF
DNA: TGCGCCAGCAGCTCCGGAGTTATGACAGGGATCATCGGGGAGCTGTTTTTT
size: once
V: TRBV5-1
D: TRBD1
J: TRBJ2-2

CDR3: CASSIGAAEAFF
DNA: TGTGCCAGTAGTATAGGGGCAGCTGAAGCTTTCTTT
size: .
V: TRBV19
D: .
J: TRBJ1-1

CDR3: CASSSWTRELFF
DNA: TGTGCCAGCAGCTCTTGGACAAGGGAGCTGTTTTTT
size: .
V: TRBV5-4
D: .
J: TRBJ2-2

CDR3: CASSLALTGGLYNEQFF
DNA: TGTGCCAGCAGCTTGGCTCTTACGGGAGGATTATACAATGAGCAGTTCTTC
size: once
V: TRBV5-6
D: TRBD2
J: TRBJ2-1

CDR3: CASSYQGQDTGELFF
DNA: TGTGCCAGCAGTTACCAAGGACAGGACACCGGGGAGCTGTTTTTT
size: few
V: TRBV6-5
D: TRBD1
J: TRBJ2-2

CDR3: CASSILQFNEQFF
DNA: TGTGCCAGTAGCATTCTACAGTTTAATGAGCAGTTCTTC
size: .
V: TRBV19
D: .
J: TRBJ2-1

CDR3: CAIAGVAYEQYF
DNA: TGTGCCATCGCGGGAGTGGCCTACGAGCAGTACTTC
size: .
V: TRBV10-3
D: TRBD2
J: TRBJ2-7

CDR3: CASSDDSFEKLFF
DNA: TGTGCCAGCAGTGACGACAGCTTCGAAAAACTGTTTTTT
size: .
V: TRBV2
D: .
J: TRBJ1-4

CDR3: CASSFRAGSYNEQFF
DNA: TGCGCCAGCAGCTTTCGAGCGGGCTCCTACAATGAGCAGTTCTTC
size: .
V: TRBV5-1
D: .
J: TRBJ2-1

CDR3: CASSQLQGIGSGQYF
DNA: TGTGCCAGCAGCCAATTACAGGGGATCGGGTCCGGGCAGTACTTC
size: .
V: TRBV7-9
D: TRBD1
J: TRBJ2-7

CDR3: CASSVMGQNEQYF
DNA: TGCGCCAGCAGCGTAATGGGACAGAACGAGCAGTACTTC
size: .
V: TRBV5-1
D: TRBD1
J: TRBJ2-7

CDR3: CASAASGATDTQYF
DNA: TGTGCCAGCGCGGCTAGCGGGGCCACAGATACGCAGTATTTT
size: .
V: TRBV10-3
D: TRBD2
J: TRBJ2-3

CDR3: CASTEGTRTDTQYF
DNA: TGCGCCAGCACGGAGGGGACCCGCACAGATACGCAGTATTTT
size: .
V: TRBV4-1
D: .
J: TRBJ2-3

CDR3: CASSKGSGRAVKWEQFF
DNA: TGTGCCAGCAGCAAAGGGAGCGGGAGGGCCGTAAAATGGGAGCAGTTCTTC
size: .
V: TRBV21-1
D: .
J: TRBJ2-1

CDR3: CASSKTGANYGYTF
DNA: TGTGCCAGCAGTAAGACAGGTGCTAACTATGGCTACACCTTC
size: .
V: TRBV25-1
D: .
J: TRBJ1-2

CDR3: CASSELAGEGTDTQYF
DNA: TGTGCCAGCAGTGAACTAGCGGGAGAGGGCACAGATACGCAGTATTTT
size: .
V: TRBV6-4
D: TRBD2
J: TRBJ2-3

CDR3: CASSKAQGAFQPQHF
DNA: TGTGCCAGTAGTAAGGCACAGGGGGCTTTTCAGCCCCAGCATTTT
size: .
V: TRBV19
D: TRBD1
J: TRBJ1-5

CDR3: CASSPGQGASVVGHNEQFF
DNA: TGTGCCAGCAGTCCAGGACAGGGGGCTTCGGTGGTCGGACACAATGAGCAGTTCTTC
size: .
V: TRBV28
D: TRBD1
J: TRBJ2-1

CDR3: CASSLGLRDRVDIQYF
DNA: TGCGCCAGCAGCTTGGGACTCCGGGACAGGGTTGACATTCAGTACTTC
size: .
V: TRBV5-1
D: TRBD1
J: TRBJ2-4

CDR3: CASSWGGTGSNQPQHF
DNA: TGTGCCAGCAGCTGGGGGGGGACAGGGAGCAACCAGCCCCAGCATTTT
size: .
V: TRBV5-6
D: TRBD1
J: TRBJ1-5

CDR3: CASSSSRTGNEQFF
DNA: TGTGCCAGCAGTTCCTCAAGAACCGGGAATGAGCAGTTCTTC
size: .
V: TRBV28
D: .
J: TRBJ2-1

CDR3: CASSPPSGTGNSPLHF
DNA: TGTGCCAGCAGCCCCCCCTCCGGGACAGGAAATTCACCCCTCCACTTT
size: .
V: TRBV5-6
D: TRBD1
J: TRBJ1-6

CDR3: CASSYRLAGERDTQYF
DNA: TGTGCCAGCAGCTATCGACTAGCGGGAGAGCGAGATACGCAGTATTTT
size: .
V: TRBV27
D: TRBD2
J: TRBJ2-3

CDR3: CASSLVGSSYNEQFF
DNA: TGTGCCAGCAGCTTAGTCGGGAGCTCCTACAATGAGCAGTTCTTC
size: .
V: TRBV7-8
D: .
J: TRBJ2-1

CDR3: CASSWTGRNTEAFF
DNA: TGTGCCAGCAGTTGGACAGGGAGGAACACTGAAGCTTTCTTT
size: few
V: TRBV6-6
D: TRBD1
J: TRBJ1-1

CDR3: CASSPYESEKLFF
DNA: TGTGCCAGCTCACCTTACGAGAGTGAAAAACTGTTTTTT
size: once
V: TRBV18
D: .
J: TRBJ1-4

CDR3: CAWSGFAGVNTGELFF
DNA: TGTGCCTGGAGTGGGTTTGCAGGGGTCAACACCGGGGAGCTGTTTTTT
size: .
V: TRBV30
D: .
J: TRBJ2-2

CDR3: CASRGGQAGDIQYF
DNA: TGTGCCAGCAGGGGGGGGCAGGCGGGGGACATTCAGTACTTC
size: once
V: TRBV6-5
D: .
J: TRBJ2-4

CDR3: CASSFGLAEPQFF
DNA: TGTGCCAGTAGCTTTGGACTAGCGGAGCCGCAGTTCTTC
size: .
V: TRBV19
D: TRBD2
J: TRBJ2-1

CDR3: CASSLDGAPGNTIYF
DNA: TGCGCCAGCAGCTTGGATGGGGCGCCTGGAAACACCATATATTTT
size: .
V: TRBV5-1
D: .
J: TRBJ1-3

CDR3: CASSPGQGYGNEKLFF
DNA: TGTGCCAGCTCACCGGGCCAGGGGTACGGTAATGAAAAACTGTTTTTT
size: .
V: TRBV18
D: .
J: TRBJ1-4

CDR3: CASSFLGGVAGGADTQYF
DNA: TGTGCCAGCAGTTTTTTGGGTGGGGTGGCGGGAGGCGCAGATACGCAGTATTTT
size: .
V: TRBV27
D: TRBD2
J: TRBJ2-3

CDR3: CASRSSGTGELFF
DNA: TGTGCCAGCAGAAGTAGTGGTACCGGGGAGCTGTTTTTT
size: .
V: TRBV6-4
D: .
J: TRBJ2-2

CDR3: CASSPGTANTEAFF
DNA: TGCGCCAGCAGCCCTGGGACAGCTAACACTGAAGCTTTCTTT
size: .
V: TRBV4-3
D: TRBD1
J: TRBJ1-1

CDR3: CASSYSNFRSTDTQYF
DNA: TGTGCCAGCAGTTACTCGAACTTTCGAAGCACAGATACGCAGTATTTT
size: .
V: TRBV6-5
D: .
J: TRBJ2-3